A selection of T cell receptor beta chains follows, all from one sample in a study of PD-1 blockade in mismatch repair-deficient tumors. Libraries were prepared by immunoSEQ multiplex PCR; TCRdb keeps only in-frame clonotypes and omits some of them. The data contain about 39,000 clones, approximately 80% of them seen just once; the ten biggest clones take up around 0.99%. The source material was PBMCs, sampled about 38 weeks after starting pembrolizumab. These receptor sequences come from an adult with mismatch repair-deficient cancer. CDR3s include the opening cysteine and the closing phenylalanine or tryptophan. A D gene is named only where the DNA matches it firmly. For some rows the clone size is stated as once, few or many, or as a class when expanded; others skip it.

CDR3: CASSYSSGRAQYF; DNA: TGTGCCAGCAGTTACTCGAGCGGGAGGGCGCAGTATTTT; size: -; V: TRBV6-5; J: TRBJ2-3; D: TRBD2
CDR3: CASSLSGRALFF; DNA: TGTGCCAGCAGCCTTAGCGGGAGGGCCCTGTTCTTC; size: -; V: TRBV11-2; J: TRBJ2-1; D: TRBD2
CDR3: CASSPDQPQHF; DNA: TGTGCCAGCAGTCCCGATCAGCCCCAGCATTTT; size: -; V: TRBV28; J: TRBJ1-5; D: -
CDR3: CASNTGSGGVSNQPQHF; DNA: TGTGCCAGCAACACAGGGTCGGGTGGTGTGAGCAATCAGCCCCAGCATTTT; size: once; V: TRBV28; J: TRBJ1-5; D: -
CDR3: CASSYSGLAGRGGGNIQYF; DNA: TGTGCCAGCAGCTATAGTGGACTAGCGGGCAGAGGGGGGGGAAACATTCAGTACTTC; size: -; V: TRBV7-9; J: TRBJ2-4; D: TRBD2
CDR3: CASSSPRGRSGYTF; DNA: TGTGCCAGCAGTTCCCCCAGGGGGCGATCTGGCTACACCTTC; size: once; V: TRBV27; J: TRBJ1-2; D: TRBD1
CDR3: CAIRETPNGIYEQYF; DNA: TGTGCCATCAGAGAAACGCCTAACGGGATCTACGAGCAGTACTTC; size: -; V: TRBV10-3; J: TRBJ2-7; D: -
CDR3: CASSLGLGTGDNEQFF; DNA: TGTGCCAGCAGCTTAGGTCTAGGGACAGGGGACAATGAGCAGTTCTTC; size: -; V: TRBV7-6; J: TRBJ2-1; D: TRBD1
CDR3: CAWRGTGVSYNEQFF; DNA: TGTGCCTGGAGGGGGACGGGAGTTTCCTACAATGAGCAGTTCTTC; size: -; V: TRBV30; J: TRBJ2-1; D: -
CDR3: CASSPGTGPDTQYF; DNA: TGTGCCAGCTCACCAGGGACAGGGCCTGATACGCAGTATTTT; size: -; V: TRBV18; J: TRBJ2-3; D: TRBD1
CDR3: CASSYSIGDTYEQYF; DNA: TGTGCCAGCAGTTACTCGATAGGGGATACCTACGAGCAGTACTTC; size: -; V: TRBV6-5; J: TRBJ2-7; D: -
CDR3: CASSSGWEGLDQPQHF; DNA: TGTGCCAGCAGTTCCGGATGGGAGGGGCTCGATCAGCCCCAGCATTTT; size: -; V: TRBV6-5; J: TRBJ1-5; D: -
CDR3: CASRTGLAGAYEQYF; DNA: TGCGCCAGCAGGACGGGACTAGCGGGGGCCTACGAGCAGTACTTC; size: -; V: TRBV5-1; J: TRBJ2-7; D: TRBD2
CDR3: CASSRKRDTYEQYF; DNA: TGCGCCAGCAGCCGAAAGAGGGACACCTACGAGCAGTACTTC; size: few; V: TRBV4-1; J: TRBJ2-7; D: -
CDR3: CASKGGEVQPQHF; DNA: TGTGCCAGTAAAGGGGGGGAGGTTCAGCCCCAGCATTTT; size: -; V: TRBV19; J: TRBJ1-5; D: -
CDR3: CASSGTSGPTSYEQYF; DNA: TGCGCCAGCAGCGGGACTAGCGGGCCGACCTCCTACGAGCAGTACTTC; size: few; V: TRBV10-2; J: TRBJ2-7; D: TRBD2
CDR3: CASSTQGVTEAFF; DNA: TGTGCCAGCTCTACACAGGGTGTCACTGAAGCTTTCTTT; size: -; V: TRBV18; J: TRBJ1-1; D: -
CDR3: CASILTGNTEAFF; DNA: TGTGCCAGCATCCTGACAGGGAACACTGAAGCTTTCTTT; size: -; V: TRBV6-1; J: TRBJ1-1; D: -
CDR3: CASSQLEAGGMTWTPSEQETQYF; DNA: TGTGCCAGCAGCCAATTGGAAGCAGGGGGCATGACCTGGACCCCCTCAGAACAAGAGACCCAGTACTTC; size: -; V: TRBV21-1; J: TRBJ2-5; D: -
CDR3: CASSYGGFGNTIYF; DNA: TGTGCCAGCAGTTACGGGGGCTTTGGAAACACCATATATTTT; size: -; V: TRBV6-5; J: TRBJ1-3; D: -
CDR3: CASSSAGNRNEQFF; DNA: TGTGCCAGCAGTTCCGCAGGGAACAGAAATGAGCAGTTCTTC; size: -; V: TRBV28; J: TRBJ2-1; D: -
CDR3: CASSASGLGVPEAFF; DNA: TGCGCCAGCAGCGCTTCGGGCCTCGGGGTCCCTGAAGCTTTCTTT; size: few; V: TRBV5-1; J: TRBJ1-1; D: -
CDR3: CASSYGLAGFEQYF; DNA: TGTGCCAGCAGTTACGGACTAGCGGGTTTTGAGCAGTACTTC; size: few; V: TRBV5-6; J: TRBJ2-7; D: TRBD2
CDR3: CASSLGQGAMNTEAFF; DNA: TGCGCCAGCAGCTTGGGACAGGGGGCGATGAACACTGAAGCTTTCTTT; size: -; V: TRBV5-1; J: TRBJ1-1; D: TRBD1
CDR3: CASSFHQGRGELFF; DNA: TGTGCCAGCAGTTTTCATCAGGGAAGAGGGGAGCTGTTTTTT; size: -; V: TRBV28; J: TRBJ2-2; D: -
CDR3: CASTGGTEAFF; DNA: TGTGCCAGCACCGGGGGAACTGAAGCTTTCTTT; size: -; V: TRBV27; J: TRBJ1-1; D: -
CDR3: CASSLQYSGNTIYF; DNA: TGTGCCAGCAGCTTACAGTACTCTGGAAACACCATATATTTT; size: -; V: TRBV5-8; J: TRBJ1-3; D: -